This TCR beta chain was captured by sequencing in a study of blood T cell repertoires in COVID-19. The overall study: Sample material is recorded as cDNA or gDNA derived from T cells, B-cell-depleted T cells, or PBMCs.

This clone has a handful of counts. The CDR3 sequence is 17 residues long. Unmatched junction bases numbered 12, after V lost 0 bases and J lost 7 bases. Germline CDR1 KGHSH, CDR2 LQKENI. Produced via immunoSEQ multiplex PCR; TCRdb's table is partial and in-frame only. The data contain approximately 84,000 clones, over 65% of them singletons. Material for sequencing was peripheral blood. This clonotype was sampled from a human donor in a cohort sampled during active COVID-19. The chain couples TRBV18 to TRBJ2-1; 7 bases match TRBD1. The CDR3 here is CASSPPLRQGRRNEQFF. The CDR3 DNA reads TGTGCCAGCTCACCACCGCTGAGACAGGGACGTAGGAATGAGCAGTTCTTC.